The 14 T cell receptor beta chains in this list originate from one sample, sequenced in a study of CD8+ T cells in alopecia areata. As the sequencing template, cDNA was produced by extracting RNA and reverse transcribing it. Some clones are missing from TCRdb's copy, which holds only in-frame ones; the method was immunoSEQ multiplex PCR. The table shows around 200,000 clones, with 64% occurring only once. Documented treatment: oral pan-JAK inhibitor, 5-10 mg twice daily. The sequencing here drew on CD4+ T cells sorted from blood, taken at week 4, from a patient treated with tofacitinib. The receptors come from a human donor with alopecia areata.

The chain links TRBV4-1 to TRBJ2-4; D call uncertain. The germline V and J ends were trimmed by 0 bases and 7 bases, with 7 bases remaining between them. The CDR3 runs 13 residues. Germline V lookup: CDR1 MGHRA, CDR2 YSYEKL. The CDR3 DNA reads TGCGCCAGCAGCCAAGATCCGCGTAACATTCAGTACTTC. Translation gives CASSQDPRNIQYF.

This clone occurred a few times. The CDR3 loop reads CASSYSGEAFF. CDR3 sequence (DNA): TGTGCCAGCAGTTACTCGGGGGAGGCTTTCTTT. The genes are TRBV6-5 and TRBJ1-1; D possibly corresponds to TRBD1 (5 bases). The CDR3 spans 11 residues. V was clipped by 0 bases and J by 11 bases, with 7 bases between them. CDR1 and CDR2 from the germline V gene are MNHEY and SVGAGI.

This clone was seen a handful of times. This chain joins TRBV19 and TRBJ1-5; D gene unclear. Trimming took 3 bases from V and 8 from J, leaving 17 bases between them. Germline CDR1 reads LNHDA; CDR2 reads SQIVND (reference sequence). The CDR3 has 15 residues. The DNA of the CDR3 is TGTGCCAGTAGTATGAGGGCTGCCGAGGTGGAGCCCCAGCATTTT. It yields the protein CASSMRAAEVEPQHF.

This clone has only a few counts. The gene calls are TRBV7-9 and TRBJ2-1, with 8 bases identical to TRBD2. Unmatched junction bases numbered 8, after V lost 3 bases and J lost 4 bases. The CDR3 sequence is 16 residues long. Germline CDR1 reads SEHNR; CDR2 reads FQNEAQ (reference sequence). CDR3 nucleotides: TGTGCCAGCAGCTTTTGGCGGGGGGCTTCATACAATGAGCAGTTCTTC. Its protein is CASSFWRGASYNEQFF.

This sequence joins TRBV2 and TRBJ2-7; the D gene is possibly TRBD2 (7 bases). Trimming stripped 3 bases from V and 1 base from J, with 13 bases between. The CDR3 runs to 15 residues. Germline V gives CDR1 SNHLY, CDR2 FYNNEI. The CDR3 reads CASSDGGRLSYEQYF. The CDR3 bases are TGTGCCAGCAGTGACGGGGGGCGACTATCCTACGAGCAGTACTTC.

The J gene is TRBJ1-6, the V gene TRBV5-8; D gene ambiguous. CDR3 length: 13 residues. CDR1 is SGHTS and CDR2 is YDEGEE in the germline V gene. V lost 4 bases to trimming and J lost 10 bases, with 12 bases between them. Written as DNA, the CDR3 is TGTGCCAGCAGCCCAAACTACGGCTCACCCCTCCACTTT. It yields the protein CASSPNYGSPLHF.

The rearrangement links TRBV4-3 to TRBJ1-1; 7 bases are a match to TRBD1. The CDR3 length is 13 residues. Germline V gene sequence: CDR1 LGHNA, CDR2 YSLEER. Germline trimming cut 1 base from V and 11 bases from J; bases unmatched to any gene: 7. The CDR3 DNA follows: TGCGCCAGCAGCCAAGCAGGGGGAATTGGGGCTTTCTTT. This sequence encodes CASSQAGGIGAFF.

The rearrangement links TRBV10-2 to TRBJ1-4; TRBD1 is a possible D gene (6 bases). Trimming took 6 bases from V and 5 from J, leaving 13 bases between them. This CDR3 region has 14 residues. CDR1 is WSHSY, CDR2 SAAADI, per germline. This chain's CDR3 is CASSTGQLNEKLFF. CDR3 bases: TGCGCCAGCAGCACCGGACAGCTAAATGAAAAACTGTTTTTT.

Details on this clone: Other DNA sequences in this sample translate to the same CDR3. The chain is built from TRBV18 and TRBJ2-1; D remains unclear. Germline assignment: CDR1 KGHSH and CDR2 LQKENI. Trimming pared 3 bases from V and 5 bases from J, leaving 2 bases between. This CDR3 spans 11 amino acids. The CDR3 sequence is CASSPDNEQFF. The CDR3 bases are TGTGCCAGCTCACCGGACAATGAGCAGTTCTTC.

The chain recombines TRBV29-1 with TRBJ2-3; no clear D gene. The germline V and J ends were trimmed by 5 bases and 1 base, with 7 bases remaining between them. There are 12 residues in the CDR3. The germline V gene has CDR1 SQVTM and CDR2 ANQGSEA. In DNA form, the CDR3 reads TGCAGCGTTACATCAGGCACAGATACGCAGTATTTT. Translation gives CSVTSGTDTQYF.

The sample holds a few counts of this clone. The J gene is TRBJ2-3, the V gene TRBV19; D gene unclear. Germline V gives CDR1 LNHDA, CDR2 SQIVND (reference sequence). The CDR3 has 11 amino acids. V was trimmed by 4 bases and J by 6 bases, leaving 5 bases between them. The CDR3 is CASSNRDTQYF. As DNA, the CDR3 is TGTGCCAGTAGTAATCGGGATACGCAGTATTTT.

This clone showed up just a few times. The V call is TRBV7-2, the J call TRBJ1-2; D is unclear. V shed 5 bases and J shed 2 bases, with 18 bases lying between them. This CDR3 contains 16 residues. CDR1 is SGHTA and CDR2 is FQGNSA in the germline V gene. The DNA for the CDR3 is TGTGCCAGCAGCAATTTCCAGGCACGACGCAACTATGGCTACACCTTC. Its protein product is CASSNFQARRNYGYTF.

In its sample, this clone was seen a few times. The chain uses TRBV10-3 and TRBJ2-5, with D maybe TRBD2 (5 bases). The germline V gene encodes CDR1 ENHRY and CDR2 SYGVKD. CDR3 size: 13 residues. The V and J ends lost 4 bases and 1 base respectively, with 7 bases between them. The CDR3 spells CAISATSQETQYF. CDR3 nucleotide sequence: TGTGCCATCAGTGCAACTAGCCAAGAGACCCAGTACTTC.

The sample holds a few counts of this clone. V and J are TRBV7-2 and TRBJ2-7; the match to TRBD2 covers 11 bases. The ends lost 4 bases at V and 12 bases at J; junction bases unmatched: 5. The CDR3 has 12 residues. CDR1 is SGHTA and CDR2 is FQGNSA in the germline V gene. The CDR3 DNA reads as TGTGCCAGCAGCTCTAGCGGGGGGTTTCCGTACTTC. Amino acids: CASSSSGGFPYF. Full variable domain (outside the CDR3, taken from reference TRBV7-2 and TRBJ2-7): GAGVSQSPSNKVTEKGKDVELRCDPISGHTALYWYRQSLGQGLEFLIYFQGNSAPDKSGLPSDRFSAERTGGSVSTLTIQRTQQEDSAVYLCASSSSGGFPYFGPGTRLTVT.